This T cell receptor beta chain was documented in a study of Graves' ophthalmopathy and Graves' hyperthyroidism. Whole-study results and caveats: Progression of ophthalmopathy was predicted by the model with 60% to 71% sensitivity and less than 85% specificity. Discriminating ophthalmopathy from stable hyperthyroidism, a 13-signature model attained a sensitivity of under 90% and a specificity of around 81%.

The CDR3 spans 11 residues. V dropped 8 bases and J dropped 7; count of bases not matched to a gene: 7. Germline V gives CDR1 SQVTM, CDR2 ANQGSEA. This clonotype was seen at least ten times. The antigen is not known. Researchers took RNA transcripts and amplified TCR beta CDR3 regions from them. First-round RT-PCR used HTBI primers; second-round multiplex PCR followed. TCRdb fed the multiplex PCR reads into MiXCR, producing one record per CDR3 protein. The sample carries 150,000 to 200,000 distinct CDR3 sequences, roughly two fifths recorded once. The PBMCs had their origin in 10 ml of fresh peripheral blood.

The chain combines TRBV29-1 with TRBJ1-2; 7 nucleotides match TRBD1. The specimen sequenced was peripheral blood. This TCR came from a man aged 25-40 years with Graves' ophthalmopathy. This CDR3 is CSSTGEAGYTF. For the CDR3, the DNA is TGCAGCAGTACAGGGGAAGCTGGCTACACCTTC.